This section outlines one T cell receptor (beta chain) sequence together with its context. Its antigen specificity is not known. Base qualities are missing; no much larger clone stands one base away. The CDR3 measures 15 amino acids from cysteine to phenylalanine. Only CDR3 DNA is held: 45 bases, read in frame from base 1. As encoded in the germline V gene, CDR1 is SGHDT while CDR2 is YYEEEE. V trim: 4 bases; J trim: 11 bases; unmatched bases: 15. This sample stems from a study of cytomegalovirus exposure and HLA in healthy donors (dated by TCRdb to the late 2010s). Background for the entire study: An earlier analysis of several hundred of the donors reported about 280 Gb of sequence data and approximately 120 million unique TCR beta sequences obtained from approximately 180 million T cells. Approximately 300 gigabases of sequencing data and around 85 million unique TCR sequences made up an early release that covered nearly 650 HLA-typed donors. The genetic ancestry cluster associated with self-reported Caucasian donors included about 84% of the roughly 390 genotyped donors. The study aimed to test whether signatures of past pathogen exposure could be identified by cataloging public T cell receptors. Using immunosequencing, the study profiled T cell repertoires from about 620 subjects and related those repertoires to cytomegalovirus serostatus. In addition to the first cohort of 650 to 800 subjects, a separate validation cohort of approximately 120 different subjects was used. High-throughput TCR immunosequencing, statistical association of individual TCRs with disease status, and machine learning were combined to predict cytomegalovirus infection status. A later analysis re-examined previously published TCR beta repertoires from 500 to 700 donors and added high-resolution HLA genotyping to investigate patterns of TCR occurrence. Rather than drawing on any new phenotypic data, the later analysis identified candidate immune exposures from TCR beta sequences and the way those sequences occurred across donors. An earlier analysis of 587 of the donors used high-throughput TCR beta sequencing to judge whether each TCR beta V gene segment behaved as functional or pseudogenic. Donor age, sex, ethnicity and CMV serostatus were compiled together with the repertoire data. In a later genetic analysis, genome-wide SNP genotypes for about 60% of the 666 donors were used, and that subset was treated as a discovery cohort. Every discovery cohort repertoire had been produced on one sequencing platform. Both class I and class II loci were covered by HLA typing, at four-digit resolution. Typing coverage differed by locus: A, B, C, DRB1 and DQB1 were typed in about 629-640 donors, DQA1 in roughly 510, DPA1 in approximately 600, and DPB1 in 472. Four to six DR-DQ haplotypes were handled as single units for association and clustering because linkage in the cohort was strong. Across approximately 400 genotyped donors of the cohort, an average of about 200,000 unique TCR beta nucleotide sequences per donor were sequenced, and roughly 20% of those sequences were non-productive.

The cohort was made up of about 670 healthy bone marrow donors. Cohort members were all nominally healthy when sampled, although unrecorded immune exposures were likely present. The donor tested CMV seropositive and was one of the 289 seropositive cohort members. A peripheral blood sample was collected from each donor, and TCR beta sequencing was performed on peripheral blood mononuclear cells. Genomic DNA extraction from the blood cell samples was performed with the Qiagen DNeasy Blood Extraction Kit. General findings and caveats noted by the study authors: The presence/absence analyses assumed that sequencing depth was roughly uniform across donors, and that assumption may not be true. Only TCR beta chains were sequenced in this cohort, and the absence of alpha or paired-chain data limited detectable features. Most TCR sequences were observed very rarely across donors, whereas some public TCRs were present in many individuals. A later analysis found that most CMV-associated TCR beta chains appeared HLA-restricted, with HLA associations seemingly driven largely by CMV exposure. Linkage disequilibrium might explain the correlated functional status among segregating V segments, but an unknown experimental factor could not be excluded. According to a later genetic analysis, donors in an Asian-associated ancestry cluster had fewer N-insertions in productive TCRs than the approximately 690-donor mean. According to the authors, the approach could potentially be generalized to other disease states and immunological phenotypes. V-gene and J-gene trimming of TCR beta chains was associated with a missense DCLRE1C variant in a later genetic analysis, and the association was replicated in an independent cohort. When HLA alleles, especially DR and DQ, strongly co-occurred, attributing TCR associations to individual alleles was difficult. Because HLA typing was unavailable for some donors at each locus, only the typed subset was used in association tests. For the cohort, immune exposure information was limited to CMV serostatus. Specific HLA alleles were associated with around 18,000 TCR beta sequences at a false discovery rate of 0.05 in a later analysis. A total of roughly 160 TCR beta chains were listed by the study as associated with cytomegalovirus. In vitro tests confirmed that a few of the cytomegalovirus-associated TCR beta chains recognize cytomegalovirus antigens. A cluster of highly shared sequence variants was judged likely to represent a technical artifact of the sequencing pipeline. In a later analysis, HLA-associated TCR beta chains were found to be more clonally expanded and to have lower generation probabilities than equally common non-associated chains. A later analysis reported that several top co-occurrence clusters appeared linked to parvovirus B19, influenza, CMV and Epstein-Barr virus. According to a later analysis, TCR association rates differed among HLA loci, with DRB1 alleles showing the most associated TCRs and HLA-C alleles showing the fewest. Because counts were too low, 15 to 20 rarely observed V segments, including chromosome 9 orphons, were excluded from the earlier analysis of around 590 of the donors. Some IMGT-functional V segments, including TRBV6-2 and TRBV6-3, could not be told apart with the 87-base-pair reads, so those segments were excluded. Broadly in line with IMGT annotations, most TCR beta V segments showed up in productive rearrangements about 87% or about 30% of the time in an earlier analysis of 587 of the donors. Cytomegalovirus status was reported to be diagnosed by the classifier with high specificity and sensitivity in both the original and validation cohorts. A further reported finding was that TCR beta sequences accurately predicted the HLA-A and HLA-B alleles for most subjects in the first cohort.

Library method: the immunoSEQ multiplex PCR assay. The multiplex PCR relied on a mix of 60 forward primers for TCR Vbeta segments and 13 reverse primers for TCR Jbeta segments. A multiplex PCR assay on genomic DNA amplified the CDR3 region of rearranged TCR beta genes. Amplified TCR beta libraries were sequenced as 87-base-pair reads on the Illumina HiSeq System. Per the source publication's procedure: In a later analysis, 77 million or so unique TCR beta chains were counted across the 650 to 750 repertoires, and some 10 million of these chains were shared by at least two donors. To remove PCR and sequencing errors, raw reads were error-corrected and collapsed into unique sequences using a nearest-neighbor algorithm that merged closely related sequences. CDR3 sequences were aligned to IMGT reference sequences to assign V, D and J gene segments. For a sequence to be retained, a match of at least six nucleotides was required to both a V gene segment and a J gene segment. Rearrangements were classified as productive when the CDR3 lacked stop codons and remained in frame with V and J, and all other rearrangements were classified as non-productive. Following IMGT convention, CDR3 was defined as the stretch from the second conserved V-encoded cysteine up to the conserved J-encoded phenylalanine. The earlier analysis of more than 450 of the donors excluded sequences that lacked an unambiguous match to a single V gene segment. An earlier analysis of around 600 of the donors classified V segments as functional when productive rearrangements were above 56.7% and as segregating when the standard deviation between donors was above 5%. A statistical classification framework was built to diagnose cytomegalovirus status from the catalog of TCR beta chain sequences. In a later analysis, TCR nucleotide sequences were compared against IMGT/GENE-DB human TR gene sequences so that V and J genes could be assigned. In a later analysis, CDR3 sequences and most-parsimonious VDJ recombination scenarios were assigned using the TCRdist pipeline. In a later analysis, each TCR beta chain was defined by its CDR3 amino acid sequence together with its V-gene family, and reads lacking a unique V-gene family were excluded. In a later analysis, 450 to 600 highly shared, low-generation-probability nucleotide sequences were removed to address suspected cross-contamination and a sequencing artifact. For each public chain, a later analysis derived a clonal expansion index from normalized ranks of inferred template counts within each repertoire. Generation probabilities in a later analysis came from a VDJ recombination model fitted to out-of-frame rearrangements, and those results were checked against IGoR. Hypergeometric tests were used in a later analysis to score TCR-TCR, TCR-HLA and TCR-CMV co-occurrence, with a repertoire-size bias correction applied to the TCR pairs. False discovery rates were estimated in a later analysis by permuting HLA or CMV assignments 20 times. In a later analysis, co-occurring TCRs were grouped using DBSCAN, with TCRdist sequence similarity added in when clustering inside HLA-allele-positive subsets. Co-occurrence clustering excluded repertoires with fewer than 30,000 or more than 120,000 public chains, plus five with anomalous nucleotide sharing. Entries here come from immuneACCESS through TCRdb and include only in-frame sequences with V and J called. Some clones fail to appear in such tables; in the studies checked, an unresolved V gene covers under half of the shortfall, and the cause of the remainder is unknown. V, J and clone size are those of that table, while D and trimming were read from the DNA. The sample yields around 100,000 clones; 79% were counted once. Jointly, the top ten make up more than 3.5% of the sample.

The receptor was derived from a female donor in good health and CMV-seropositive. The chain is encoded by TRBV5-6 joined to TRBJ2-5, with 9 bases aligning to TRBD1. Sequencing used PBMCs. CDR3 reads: CASSPLRQGDGEQYF. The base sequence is TGTGCCAGCAGCCCGTTAAGACAGGGGGATGGTGAGCAGTACTTC.